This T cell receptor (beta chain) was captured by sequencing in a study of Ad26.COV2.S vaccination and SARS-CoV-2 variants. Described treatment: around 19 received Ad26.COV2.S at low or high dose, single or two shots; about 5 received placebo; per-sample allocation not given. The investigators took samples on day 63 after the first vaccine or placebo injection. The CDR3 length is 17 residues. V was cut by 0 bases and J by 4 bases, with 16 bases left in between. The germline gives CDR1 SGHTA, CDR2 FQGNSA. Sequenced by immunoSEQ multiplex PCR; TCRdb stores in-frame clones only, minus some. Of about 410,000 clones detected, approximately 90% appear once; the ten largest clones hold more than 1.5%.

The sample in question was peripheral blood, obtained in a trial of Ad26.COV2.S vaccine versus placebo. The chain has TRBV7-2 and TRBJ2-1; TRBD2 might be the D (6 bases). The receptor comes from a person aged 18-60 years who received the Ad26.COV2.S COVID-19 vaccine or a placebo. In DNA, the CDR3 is TGTGCCAGCAGCTTAGCGCTTGTCGGGGCGGGGTACAATGAGCAGTTCTTC. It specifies CASSLALVGAGYNEQFF.